This is a list of T cell receptor beta chains from one sample in a study of blood T cell repertoires in COVID-19. Sequenced by immunoSEQ multiplex PCR; TCRdb stores in-frame clones only, minus some. This sample has about 210,000 clones, with 92% found just once. The sample consisted of peripheral blood. Receptor source: a young man with acute or convalescent COVID-19. Both conserved end residues are trimmed from each CDR3. Only some rows state a clone size, as once, few, many or a class for expanded clones.

CDR3	V	size
ASSWQGASGNQPQH	TRBV6-5	.
ASSKGGDSATNEKLF	TRBV21-1	.
ASSLRYNEQF	TRBV5-6	.
ASSAGQNTEAF	TRBV6-4	few
ASSLTRLGVSEQF	TRBV7-2	many
ASSMQGNPSEQY	TRBV19	.
ATSDLTWRKRYQETQY	TRBV24-1	once
ATSDPGQSYEQY	TRBV24-1	.
SAGNTGGQEKLF	TRBV29-1	.
ASSLEASYEQY	TRBV5-1	once
ASSQPGLAGGPGEQF	TRBV4-2	.
ASSPGAAQDTQY	TRBV19	.
ASSSDLPHSSTEAF	TRBV7-9	.
AWVWAGDGYT	TRBV30	once
ASSLFASGRPTYEQY	TRBV5-6	few
ASSQGGLARGGETQY	TRBV4-1	.
ASSYAGLGHYGYT	TRBV6-5	.
ASSVRVLGVDEQF	TRBV6-4	.
ASSRPGQDYEQY	TRBV5-1	few
ASSSLASGRFHEQY	TRBV6-5	.
SASGQYTGELF	TRBV20-1	.
ASSQLSELC	TRBV3-1/TRBV3-2	.
ASSDTGTGVEKLF	TRBV7-9	.